This passage covers 20 T cell receptor beta chains from one sample sequenced in a study of regulatory T cells in long-lasting Graves disease. As to time point: newly diagnosed GD, antithyroid drugs for less than 3 months. PBMCs were the source of the RNA used for TCR sequencing. Combining iRepertoire HTBI primers with Arm-PCR of CDR3 regions, the authors built TCR beta libraries. TCRdb independently ran MiXCR on the multiplex PCR reads; one entry per CDR3 protein. The sample has around 400,000 distinct CDR3 sequences, about 15% seen once. The data were also submitted as part of a second study, on T cells in Graves' hyperthyroidism and ophthalmopathy.

Material: peripheral blood mononuclear cells (PBMCs), obtained at new diagnosis, from a patient treated with antithyroid drugs. Receptors were obtained from a middle-aged woman with Graves disease.

This clonotype was recorded at least ten times. The chain links TRBV2 to TRBJ2-3; 8 positions agree with TRBD2. Looked up from germline, CDR1 is SNHLY and CDR2 is FYNNEI. V was pared by 7 bases and J by 9 bases, with 12 bases of the junction left unmatched. This CDR3 spans 14 amino acids. Written as DNA, the CDR3 is TGTGCCAGCAACATCCGTTCTAGCGGGCAGACGCAGTATTTT. Amino acid sequence: CASNIRSSGQTQYF.

This clonotype occurred many times. The CDR3 nucleotides are TGTGCCAGCAGTGAAGAGTTACAGGGGTCCCACACTGAAGCTTTCTTT. It encodes CASSEELQGSHTEAFF. The genes are TRBV2 and TRBJ1-1, with 7 bases matching TRBD1. The germline V gene has CDR1 SNHLY and CDR2 FYNNEI. The CDR3 contains 16 residues. Trimming at V came to 1 base and at J to 3 bases, leaving 8 bases not matched to a gene. Together with reference TRBV2 and TRBJ1-1, the CDR3 gives the full variable domain: EPEVTQTPSHQVTQMGQEVILRCVPISNHLYFYWYRQILGQKVEFLVSFYNNEISEKSEIFDDQFSVERPDGSNFTLKIRSTKLEDSAMYFCASSEELQGSHTEAFFGQGTRLTVV.

This clonotype was seen many times. The CDR3 here is CASSLVAGRDEKLFF. The DNA for the CDR3 is TGTGCCAGCAGCTTAGTGGCAGGGCGTGATGAAAAACTGTTTTTT. The chain links TRBV7-6 to TRBJ1-4; D possibly corresponds to TRBD1 (5 bases). There are 15 residues in the CDR3. Germline values: CDR1 SGHVS, CDR2 FNYEAQ. Trimming left V 1 base short and J 6 bases short, with 12 bases between. The complete variable domain, with remaining parts taken from reference TRBV7-6 and TRBJ1-4, reads GAGVSQSPRYKVTKRGQDVALRCDPISGHVSLYWYRQALGQGPEFLTYFNYEAQQDKSGLPNDRFSAERPEGSISTLTIQRTEQRDSAMYRCASSLVAGRDEKLFFGSGTQLSVL.

This clonotype showed up many times. J is TRBJ1-1 and V is TRBV12-3 or TRBV12-4, with unresolved D. The CDR3 is 15 amino acids. V dropped 1 base and J dropped 0 bases, with 9 bases sitting between them. CDR3 region: CASSLEWVMNTEAFF. The CDR3 bases are TGTGCCAGCAGTTTAGAGTGGGTTATGAACACTGAAGCTTTCTTT.

The chain joins TRBV11-2 to TRBJ2-3; 7 positions agree with TRBD1. V lost 5 bases, J lost 6 bases, and 20 bases stayed unmatched. Germline lookup yields CDR1 SGHAT and CDR2 FQNNGV. This CDR3 has 18 residues. This CDR3 reads CASSLLPGQSSVPDTQYF. The CDR3 DNA follows: TGTGCCAGCAGCCTCCTCCCGGGACAGTCAAGTGTTCCGGATACGCAGTATTTT.

This chain links TRBV7-9 with TRBJ2-5, with 8 bases lining up with TRBD1. Germline V lookup: CDR1 SEHNR, CDR2 FQNEAQ (reference sequence). Losses at the gene ends were 5 bases for V and 2 bases for J; bases not matched to a gene: 7. The CDR3 extends over 15 amino acids. The CDR3 region is CASSRYRDRQETQYF. The CDR3 coding sequence is TGTGCCAGCAGCCGATACCGGGACAGGCAAGAGACCCAGTACTTC.

This clonotype showed up many times. The rearrangement uses TRBV19 and TRBJ1-6, with 8 nucleotides matching TRBD1. V trimming: 5 bases; J trimming: 10 bases; junction bases outside the gene matches: 7. Per the germline V gene, CDR1 is LNHDA and CDR2 is SQIVND (reference sequence). CDR3 size: 14 residues. The CDR3 nucleotides are TGTGCCAGTAGTTTGGGGACAGGTGGATCACCCCTCCACTTT. It codes for CASSLGTGGSPLHF.

The rearrangement uses TRBV7-2 and TRBJ2-1; TRBD2 matches 7 bases. The germline CDR1 and CDR2 sequences are SGHTA and FQGNSA. This CDR3 has 18 amino acids. The V and J ends lost 6 bases and 5 bases, in that order; junction bases with no gene match: 19. CDR3 in DNA: TGTGCCAGCAGTGTAGAGGGGAGGGGTTTGGCGGGGAACAATGAGCAGTTCTTC. The encoded protein is CASSVEGRGLAGNNEQFF.

This clonotype has a count of ten or more. V usage is TRBV28 and J usage is TRBJ2-5; D not resolved. Germline V gene lookup returns CDR1 MDHEN and CDR2 SYDVKM. V shed 1 base and J shed 0 bases, with 6 bases lying between them. The CDR3 runs 14 residues. DNA for the CDR3: TGTGCCAGCAGTTTATTGGGATACCAAGAGACCCAGTACTTC. Its translation: CASSLLGYQETQYF. The variable domain in full, with the rest retrieved from reference TRBV28 and TRBJ2-5, is DVKVTQSSRYLVKRTGEKVFLECVQDMDHENMFWYRQDPGLGLRLIYFSYDVKMKEKGDIPEGYSVSREKKERFSLILESASTNQTSMYLCASSLLGYQETQYFGPGTRLLVL.

This clonotype occurred many times. The rearrangement joins TRBV11-2 to TRBJ2-2, with D maybe TRBD1 (7 bases). Germline values: CDR1 SGHAT, CDR2 FQNNGV. This CDR3 has 15 amino acids. V was shortened by 5 bases and J by 4 bases, with 14 bases between the two germline ends. CDR3 nucleotides: TGTGCCAGCAGCCAAGGAGGGGGCTTCACCGGGGAGCTGTTTTTT. Its translation is CASSQGGGFTGELFF.

The chain is built from TRBV7-2 and TRBJ2-7; D is unclear. The V and J ends lost 6 bases and 7 bases respectively, with 22 bases between them. Germline-derived CDR1 and CDR2 are SGHTA and FQGNSA. The CDR3 extends over 15 amino acids. DNA for the CDR3: TGTGCCAGCAGACCCGACCCAATGCGGATCAATGAGCAGTACTTC. Translated: CASRPDPMRINEQYF.

Many counts were recorded for this clonotype. The rearrangement links TRBV28 to TRBJ2-5; the match to TRBD1 covers 8 bases. The trim removed 5 bases at V and 7 bases at J, leaving 12 bases unmatched. The CDR3 length is 15 residues. Germline V gene sequence: CDR1 MDHEN, CDR2 SYDVKM. The CDR3 region has the DNA TGTGCCAGCAGTGTCACAGGGGGTGAGGGGGTGACCCAGTACTTC. Translation: CASSVTGGEGVTQYF. Filled out from reference TRBV28 and TRBJ2-5, the complete variable domain reads DVKVTQSSRYLVKRTGEKVFLECVQDMDHENMFWYRQDPGLGLRLIYFSYDVKMKEKGDIPEGYSVSREKKERFSLILESASTNQTSMYLCASSVTGGEGVTQYFGPGTRLLVL.

This clonotype has at least ten counts. This rearrangement joins TRBV9 to TRBJ2-3; the D gene is possibly TRBD2 (6 bases). The CDR3 is 12 amino acids. V lost 3 bases and J 4 bases, leaving 6 bases between the germline ends. In germline, CDR1 is SGDLS, CDR2 YYNGEE. CDR3 sequence reads: CASSGGADTQYF. CDR3 DNA sequence: TGTGCCAGCAGCGGGGGGGCAGATACGCAGTATTTT.

There are many counts of this clonotype. The J gene is TRBJ2-7, the V gene TRBV4-2; weak D call: TRBD1 (6 bases). Trimming took 4 bases from V and 2 from J, leaving 18 bases between them. CDR1 LGHNA and CDR2 YNFKEQ come from the germline V gene. The CDR3 sequence is 16 residues long. CDR3 loop: CASSPLEGVPAYEQYF. Written as DNA, the CDR3 is TGTGCCAGCAGCCCTCTCGAGGGGGTTCCTGCCTACGAGCAGTACTTC.

The genes are TRBV12-3 or TRBV12-4 and TRBJ2-7, with TRBD2 identical over 10 bases. J lost 5 bases, V lost 3 bases, and 13 bases had no gene match. CDR3 length: 17 amino acids. CDR3 DNA: TGTGCCAGCAGTTTCGGGATAGGGACTAGCGAAATGGACGAGCAGTACTTC. This gives the protein CASSFGIGTSEMDEQYF.

The chain links TRBV5-1 to TRBJ1-5, with D possibly being TRBD1 (5 bases). The germline V and J ends were trimmed by 0 bases and 5 bases, with 12 bases remaining between them. Germline V lookup: CDR1 SGHRS, CDR2 YFSETQ. The CDR3 extends over 15 amino acids. The chain's CDR3 is CASSLVSGVDQPQHF. In nucleotides, the CDR3 is TGCGCCAGCAGCTTGGTATCGGGGGTCGATCAGCCCCAGCATTTT.

Ten or more counts support this clonotype. The rearrangement uses TRBV18 and TRBJ2-7; 9 nucleotides line up with TRBD1. The CDR3 is 15 residues long. From germline, CDR1 is KGHSH and CDR2 LQKENI. V gave up 4 bases and J gave up 3 bases; unmatched junction bases: 7. This chain's CDR3 is CASSLERDRVYEQYF. In DNA form, the CDR3 reads TGTGCCAGCTCACTCGAAAGGGACAGGGTCTACGAGCAGTACTTC.

The chain couples TRBV11-3 to TRBJ2-1; D might be TRBD1 (6 bases). The germline V and J ends were trimmed by 5 bases and 0 bases, with 29 bases remaining between them. This CDR3 is built from 21 residues. CDR1 SGHNT and CDR2 YENEEA come from the germline V gene. Written as DNA, the CDR3 is TGTGCCAGCAGCGAGGGGGTAGACCCCGGGGTACGGAGACACTCCTACAATGAGCAGTTCTTC. This sequence encodes CASSEGVDPGVRRHSYNEQFF. Based on the CDR3 plus reference TRBV11-3 and TRBJ2-1, the full variable domain is EAGVVQSPRYKIIEKKQPVAFWCNPISGHNTLYWYLQNLGQGPELLIRYENEEAVDDSQLPKDRFSAERLKGVDSTLKIQPAELGDSAVYLCASSEGVDPGVRRHSYNEQFFGPGTRLTVL.

This clonotype has at least ten counts. The rearrangement links TRBV28 to TRBJ2-2, with D possibly TRBD2 on 5 matching bases. The germline V and J ends were trimmed by 7 bases and 0 bases, with 21 bases remaining between them. Germline lookup yields CDR1 MDHEN and CDR2 SYDVKM. The CDR3 length is 18 residues. CDR3 sequence reads: CASTGGRFRTTNTGELFF. CDR3 coding DNA: TGTGCCAGCACCGGCGGGCGATTTCGGACGACGAACACCGGGGAGCTGTTTTTT.

This clonotype was seen many times. The V and J genes are TRBV11-2 and TRBJ2-1; either TRBD1 or TRBD2 may fit D (5 bases each). Germline V gene sequence: CDR1 SGHAT, CDR2 FQNNGV. Trimming removed 1 base from V and 5 bases from J, with 15 bases in between. CDR3 size: 16 residues. In DNA form, the CDR3 reads TGTGCCAGCAGCTTAGGCCGGGACCGGGGAAACAATGAGCAGTTCTTC. Translation gives CASSLGRDRGNNEQFF. The whole variable domain, remainder taken from reference TRBV11-2 and TRBJ2-1, is EAGVAQSPRYKIIEKRQSVAFWCNPISGHATLYWYQQILGQGPKLLIQFQNNGVVDDSQLPKDRFSAERLKGVDSTLKIQPAKLEDSAVYLCASSLGRDRGNNEQFFGPGTRLTVL.